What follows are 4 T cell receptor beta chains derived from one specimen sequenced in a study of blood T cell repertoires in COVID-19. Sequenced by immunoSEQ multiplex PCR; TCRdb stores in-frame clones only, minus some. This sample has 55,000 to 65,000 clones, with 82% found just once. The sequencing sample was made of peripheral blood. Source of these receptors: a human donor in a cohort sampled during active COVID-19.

CDR3 loop: CASTLRPGPYGYTF. Written as DNA, the CDR3 is TGTGCCAGCACCCTACGGCCGGGTCCGTATGGCTACACCTTC. The genes are TRBV27 and TRBJ1-2; the D is unclear. The germline V gene has CDR1 MNHEY and CDR2 SMNVEV (reference sequence). The V end lost 7 bases, the J end lost 5 bases, and 17 bases lay between the germline ends. The CDR3 is made up of 14 amino acids.

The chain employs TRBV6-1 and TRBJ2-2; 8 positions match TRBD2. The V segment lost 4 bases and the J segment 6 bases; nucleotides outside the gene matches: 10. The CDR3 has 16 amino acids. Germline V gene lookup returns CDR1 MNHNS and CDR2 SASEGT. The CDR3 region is CASSVGTRVVSGELFF. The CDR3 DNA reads TGTGCCAGCAGTGTCGGGACTAGAGTAGTGTCCGGGGAGCTGTTTTTT.

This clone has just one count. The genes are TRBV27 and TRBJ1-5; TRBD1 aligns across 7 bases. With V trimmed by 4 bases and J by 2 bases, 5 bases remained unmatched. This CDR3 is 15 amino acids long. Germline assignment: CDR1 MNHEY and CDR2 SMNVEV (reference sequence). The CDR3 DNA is TGTGCCAGCAGTTCAGGGGGTCGGGGCAATCAGCCCCAGCATTTT. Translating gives CASSSGGRGNQPQHF.

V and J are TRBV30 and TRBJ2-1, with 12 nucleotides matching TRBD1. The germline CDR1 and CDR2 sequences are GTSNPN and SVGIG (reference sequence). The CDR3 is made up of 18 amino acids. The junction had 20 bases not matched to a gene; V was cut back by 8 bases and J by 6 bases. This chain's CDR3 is CAREPGQGAERGINEQFF. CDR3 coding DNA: TGTGCCCGCGAACCGGGACAGGGGGCAGAAAGGGGAATCAATGAGCAGTTCTTC.